The entry below describes one T cell receptor (beta chain). Its antigen is unknown. The data belong to a study of shared clonotypes between healthy human individuals. Findings and caveats of the study: Sampling covered nothing but blood. Tissue TCR repertoires likely differ from those found in blood. The low donor count limited represented genetic and exposure-history diversity.

Only Caucasian adults living in Nashville, Tennessee made up the donor group. The CDR3 is 20 amino acids. Germline V lookup: CDR1 SGHNT, CDR2 YYREEE (reference sequence). The V and J ends lost 2 bases and 2 bases, in that order; junction bases with no gene match: 21. Only in-frame clones appear in the TCRdb table, and some are missing; sequencing was by immunoSEQ multiplex PCR. In the table there are under 1,900,000 clones, 98% of which are singletons. This TCR was recovered from a man younger than 40 in good health. Specimen: naive CD4+ T cells sorted from blood. The subset was: CD45RA+ positively selected. V gene TRBV5-4 combines with J gene TRBJ2-7; 8 bases line up with TRBD2. CDR3 sequence: CASSFLFSGTAGIAPYEQYF. The CDR3 nucleotides read TGTGCCAGCAGCTTCCTTTTTAGCGGGACGGCGGGTATAGCGCCCTACGAGCAGTACTTC.